These 27 T cell receptor beta chains were all obtained from the same sample, sequenced in a study of blood T cell repertoires in COVID-19. Measured with immunoSEQ multiplex PCR; TCRdb has only the in-frame clones, and not every one. The data hold 150,000 to 200,000 clones, with approximately 81% observed a single time. Sequencing was performed on peripheral blood. These TCRs come from a woman in her 70s with COVID-19, enrolled during active disease.

This clone was seen only a few times. The V and J genes are TRBV4-2 and TRBJ1-2, with 8 bases fitting TRBD1. The CDR3 length is 16 residues. Germline CDR1 is LGHNA and CDR2 is YNFKEQ. Unmatched junction bases numbered 7, after V lost 4 bases and J lost 0 bases. CDR3 loop: CASSPPGQGSNYGYTF. CDR3 sequence (DNA): TGTGCCAGCAGCCCCCCCGGACAGGGATCTAACTATGGCTACACCTTC.

The V and J genes are TRBV29-1 and TRBJ2-1; perhaps TRBD2 as D (6 bases). Germline V gives CDR1 SQVTM, CDR2 ANQGSEA. V lost 8 bases and J lost 4, with 18 bases in between. This CDR3 spans 14 amino acids. The CDR3 spells CSLLGGFGYNEQFF. In nucleotides, the CDR3 is TGCAGCCTCCTCGGGGGATTCGGATACAATGAGCAGTTCTTC.

This clone was detected only once. The chain combines TRBV27 with TRBJ2-7; 9 bases agree with TRBD1. Germline V gene data show CDR1 as MNHEY and CDR2 as SMNVEV (reference sequence). V was pared by 4 bases and J by 1 base, with 5 bases of the junction left unmatched. This CDR3 has 15 amino acids. CDR3 in DNA: TGTGCCAGCAGTTCGTCCGGGACAGGGTCCTACGAGCAGTACTTC. Amino acids: CASSSSGTGSYEQYF.

This chain uses TRBV5-1 with TRBJ1-1, with TRBD1 matching over 9 bases. CDR3 size: 15 residues. Trimming removed 1 base from V and 7 bases from J; junction bases left unmatched: 8. Germline assignment: CDR1 SGHRS and CDR2 YFSETQ. In DNA, the CDR3 is TGCGCCAGCAGCTTGTTGGGACAGGGAGAGGGTGAAGCTTTCTTT. Protein product: CASSLLGQGEGEAFF.

This clone was counted between two and nine times. The gene calls are TRBV19 and TRBJ1-6; no definite D call. V lost 7 bases, J lost 13 bases, and 14 bases lay in between. The CDR3 is 12 residues long. Germline V lookup: CDR1 LNHDA, CDR2 SQIVND (reference sequence). The CDR3 loop reads CASNSFFRPLHF. DNA of the CDR3: TGTGCCAGTAATTCGTTTTTTCGGCCCCTCCACTTT.

J is TRBJ2-5 and V is TRBV10-3; D call uncertain. The CDR3 is made up of 12 amino acids. Trimming stripped 6 bases from V and 5 bases from J, with 10 bases between. CDR1 ENHRY and CDR2 SYGVKD come from the germline V gene. The chain's CDR3 is CAISQQSETQYF. In DNA, the CDR3 is TGTGCCATCAGCCAACAGAGCGAGACCCAGTACTTC.

This clone is a singleton in its sample. The chain joins TRBV19 to TRBJ2-1, with D hard to call. V lost 11 bases and J 5 bases, leaving 7 bases between the germline ends. CDR1 and CDR2 from the germline V gene are LNHDA and SQIVND (reference sequence). The CDR3 is made up of 10 amino acids. The CDR3 DNA follows: TGTGCCGGCCCAGACAATGAGCAGTTCTTC. Amino acid sequence: CAGPDNEQFF.

This clone was seen a handful of times. This CDR3 reads CASRLQGVYGYTF. The CDR3 nucleotides are TGTGCCAGTAGACTTCAGGGTGTCTACGGCTACACCTTC. The chain joins TRBV19 to TRBJ1-2, with D maybe TRBD1 (5 bases). Trimming cost V 6 bases and J 8 bases, with 16 bases left between them. The CDR3 has 13 residues. Per germline, CDR1 LNHDA and CDR2 SQIVND (reference sequence).

The chain joins TRBV5-1 to TRBJ1-1; the match to TRBD1 covers 7 bases. V shed 6 bases and J 5 bases; nucleotides not matched to a gene: 7. Germline V gene lookup returns CDR1 SGHRS and CDR2 YFSETQ. The CDR3 consists of 13 residues. CDR3 amino acids: CASNTGALTEAFF. The DNA for the CDR3 is TGCGCCAGCAATACAGGGGCCCTGACTGAAGCTTTCTTT.

To note about this clone: The junction and the germline gene differ at one end; a read error may be behind it. Here the CDR3 DNA reads TGTGCCGTCAGGACAGGGGGCGGTTGGAACACTGAAGCTTTCTTT. This gives the protein CAVRTGGGWNTEAFF. V gene TRBV10-3 combines with J gene TRBJ1-1; 11 nucleotides align to TRBD1. The CDR3 is 15 amino acids. The germline V gene has CDR1 ENHRY and CDR2 SYGVKD.

The J gene is TRBJ1-2, the V gene TRBV5-8; 7 positions match TRBD1. Looked up from germline, CDR1 is SGHTS and CDR2 is YDEGEE. With V trimmed by 6 bases and J by 4 bases, 12 bases remained unmatched. There are 15 residues in the CDR3. The CDR3 region is CASIRGQRSLYGYTF. The CDR3 nucleotides are TGTGCCAGCATAAGGGGACAGCGATCCCTCTATGGCTACACCTTC.

The chain links TRBV5-1 to TRBJ2-2, with 11 nucleotides matching TRBD1. Germline V gene lookup returns CDR1 SGHRS and CDR2 YFSETQ. The CDR3 consists of 18 residues. V shed 0 bases and J 1 base; nucleotides not matched to a gene: 5. CDR3 coding DNA: TGCGCCAGCAGCTTGGACGGGACAGGGGGATTGAACACCGGGGAGCTGTTTTTT. It translates to CASSLDGTGGLNTGELFF.

The table lists this clone with a few counts. V is TRBV21-1 and J is TRBJ1-3; the table's D call, TRBD1, has no DNA check behind it. TRBV21-1 is a documented pseudogene. The CDR3 covers 19 residues. The CDR3 region has the DNA TGTGCCAGCAGCAACTTACCGGGACACCGGACCCGCTCTGGAAACACCATATATTTT. Protein product: CASSNLPGHRTRSGNTIYF.

V and J are TRBV24-1 and TRBJ1-2; D possibly corresponds to TRBD1 (6 bases). Per the germline V gene, CDR1 is KGHDR and CDR2 is SFDVKD. This CDR3 contains 12 residues. The V and J ends lost 9 bases and 5 bases respectively, with 12 bases between them. The CDR3 is CATSTGPYGYTF. DNA of the CDR3: TGTGCCACCTCGACAGGACCTTATGGCTACACCTTC.

The rearrangement joins TRBV11-3 to TRBJ2-1; D possibly corresponds to TRBD2 (6 bases). V was cut by 6 bases and J by 7 bases, with 16 bases left in between. CDR3 length equals 14 residues. Germline CDR1 is SGHNT and CDR2 is YENEEA. CDR3 sequence: CASSSDGSQNEQFF. The CDR3 DNA reads as TGTGCCAGCAGTTCAGACGGGAGTCAAAATGAGCAGTTCTTC. The full variable domain, in which reference TRBV11-3 and TRBJ2-1 provide the parts outside the CDR3, is EAGVVQSPRYKIIEKKQPVAFWCNPISGHNTLYWYLQNLGQGPELLIRYENEEAVDDSQLPKDRFSAERLKGVDSTLKIQPAELGDSAVYLCASSSDGSQNEQFFGPGTRLTVL.

The chain recombines TRBV5-1 with TRBJ2-2; the D gene is possibly TRBD2 (5 bases). The CDR3 covers 16 residues. Trimming took off 0 bases at V and 6 bases at J, with 15 bases between the two ends. From germline, CDR1 is SGHRS and CDR2 YFSETQ. CDR3 residues: CASSLDAGYGAGELFF. The CDR3 nucleotides are TGCGCCAGCAGCTTGGACGCCGGGTACGGGGCCGGGGAGCTGTTTTTT.

The V call is TRBV30, the J call TRBJ1-1, with D possibly TRBD1 on 6 matching bases. The CDR3 has 13 residues. Per the germline V gene, CDR1 is GTSNPN and CDR2 is SVGIG (reference sequence). V dropped 0 bases and J dropped 11 bases, with 16 bases sitting between them. The CDR3 protein is CAWSVSQGQGAFF. DNA of the CDR3: TGTGCCTGGAGTGTAAGTCAAGGCCAGGGGGCTTTCTTT.

The V and J genes are TRBV7-9 and TRBJ1-4, with 7 positions matching TRBD1. Germline V gene lookup returns CDR1 SEHNR and CDR2 FQNEAQ (reference sequence). The ends lost 5 bases at V and 8 bases at J; junction bases unmatched: 11. The CDR3 totals 15 residues. The CDR3 region is CASSGRQGLGEKLFF. For the CDR3, the DNA is TGTGCCAGCAGCGGAAGACAGGGCTTAGGGGAAAAACTGTTTTTT.

J is TRBJ1-1 and V is TRBV5-4; D possibly corresponds to TRBD1 (5 bases). The V end lost 2 bases, the J end lost 5 bases, and 13 bases lay between the germline ends. The germline V gene encodes CDR1 SGHNT and CDR2 YYREEE (reference sequence). CDR3 length: 14 amino acids. The chain's CDR3 is CASSFGGAQTEAFF. The CDR3 DNA is TGTGCCAGCAGCTTTGGCGGGGCGCAAACTGAAGCTTTCTTT. Full variable domain (missing parts from reference TRBV5-4 and TRBJ1-1): ETGVTQSPTHLIKTRGQQVTLRCSSQSGHNTVSWYQQALGQGPQFIFQYYREEENGRGNFPPRFSGLQFPNYSSELNVNALELDDSALYLCASSFGGAQTEAFFGQGTRLTVV.

The rearrangement links TRBV3-1 (or the pseudogene TRBV3-2) to TRBJ2-3; 8 bases line up with TRBD2. The J segment lost 4 bases and the V segment lost 4 bases, leaving 7 bases of the junction unmatched. The germline V gene has CDR1 LGHDT and CDR2 YNNKEL (reference sequence). The CDR3 runs to 15 residues. CDR3 loop: CASSRESGGSDTQYF. The CDR3 coding sequence is TGTGCCAGCAGCCGGGAAAGCGGGGGATCAGATACGCAGTATTTT.

This chain uses TRBV28 with TRBJ1-2; 7 bases map to TRBD1. The CDR3 runs 15 residues. Germline V gene sequence: CDR1 MDHEN, CDR2 SYDVKM. The V segment lost 3 bases and the J segment 2 bases; nucleotides outside the gene matches: 6. The CDR3 protein is CASSFIGTANYGYTF. DNA for the CDR3: TGTGCCAGCAGTTTCATAGGGACAGCAAACTATGGCTACACCTTC.

This chain joins TRBV28 and TRBJ1-2; TRBD1 matches 8 bases. Trimming at V came to 6 bases and at J to 0 bases, leaving 6 bases not matched to a gene. Per germline, CDR1 MDHEN and CDR2 SYDVKM. The CDR3 is 15 residues long. CDR3 sequence reads: CASRGTGGANYGYTF. The CDR3 DNA sequence: TGTGCCAGCAGGGGAACAGGGGGGGCTAACTATGGCTACACCTTC.

The gene calls are TRBV5-4 and TRBJ1-1; weak D call: TRBD1 (6 bases). Germline V gene data show CDR1 as SGHNT and CDR2 as YYREEE (reference sequence). Trimming left V 0 bases short and J 4 bases short, with 10 bases between. The CDR3 consists of 14 residues. In DNA, the CDR3 is TGTGCCAGCAGCTTGGGAGGGGGGGCCACTGAAGCTTTCTTT. Translated, it gives CASSLGGGATEAFF.

V is TRBV15 and J is TRBJ1-6, with D hard to call. From germline, CDR1 is LNHNV and CDR2 YYDKDF (reference sequence). Deletions cut 3 bases from V and 3 bases from J, with 15 bases between. The CDR3 loop spans 17 amino acids. Written as DNA, the CDR3 is TGTGCCACCAGCAGGCTGGTTACTACCTTCTATAATTCACCCCTCCACTTT. Translating gives CATSRLVTTFYNSPLHF.

The chain carries TRBV2 and TRBJ1-6, with TRBD1 as a possible D gene (5 bases). The CDR3 sequence is 15 residues long. V was shortened by 2 bases and J by 3 bases, with 8 bases between the two germline ends. Germline V gives CDR1 SNHLY, CDR2 FYNNEI. The CDR3 loop is CASSESQGYNSPLHF. CDR3 in DNA: TGTGCCAGCAGTGAAAGCCAGGGCTATAATTCACCCCTCCACTTT.

V is TRBV27 and J is TRBJ1-1; 7 bases line up with TRBD1. Germline CDR1 is MNHEY and CDR2 is SMNVEV (reference sequence). Unmatched junction bases numbered 6, after V lost 4 bases and J lost 4 bases. The length of the CDR3 is 14 residues. The CDR3 sequence is CASSYRQGRTEAFF. The CDR3 nucleotides are TGTGCCAGCAGTTATCGACAGGGCCGCACTGAAGCTTTCTTT.

V usage is TRBV2 and J usage is TRBJ1-3; TRBD1 is a possible D gene (6 bases). Trimming removed 2 bases from V and 4 bases from J, with 12 bases in between. Germline loops: CDR1 SNHLY, CDR2 FYNNEI. CDR3 length equals 15 residues. CDR3: CASSEMRGSGNTIYF. The CDR3 nucleotides are TGTGCCAGCAGTGAAATGAGGGGGTCCGGAAACACCATATATTTT.